These 10 T cell receptor beta chains came from one sample sequenced in a study of blood T cell repertoires in COVID-19. Using immunoSEQ multiplex PCR, the repertoire was profiled, and TCRdb retains in-frame clones only, with some absent. The data show 130,000 to 150,000 clones, around 91% seen once. The sample taken for sequencing was peripheral blood. These receptors all come from a woman aged 55-70 years with active COVID-19.

J is TRBJ2-2 and V is TRBV4-2; TRBD1 matches at 12 bases. Germline V gives CDR1 LGHNA, CDR2 YNFKEQ. After removal of 4 bases from V and 6 bases from J, the junction contained 9 bases not matched to a gene. This CDR3 comprises 17 residues. The CDR3 reads CASSLGGQGAKPGELFF. As DNA, the CDR3 is TGTGCCAGCAGCCTGGGGGGACAGGGGGCAAAACCCGGGGAGCTGTTTTTT.

The rearrangement links TRBV3-1 (or the pseudogene TRBV3-2) to TRBJ1-2, with D hard to call. The CDR3 runs to 13 residues. The V gene's germline CDR1 is LGHDT and CDR2 YNNKEL (reference sequence). The germline V and J ends were trimmed by 0 bases and 8 bases, with 10 bases remaining between them. This chain's CDR3 is CASSQDTLGGYTF. The DNA of the CDR3 is TGTGCCAGCAGCCAAGATACCCTAGGAGGCTACACCTTC.

The chain links TRBV5-1 to TRBJ1-1; a possible D gene is TRBD1 (5 bases). CDR3 size: 14 residues. Trimming removed 4 bases at V and 0 bases at J, with 10 bases between. Looked up from germline, CDR1 is SGHRS and CDR2 is YFSETQ. CDR3 region: CASSVQVMNTEAFF. The CDR3 region has the DNA TGCGCCAGCAGCGTACAGGTCATGAACACTGAAGCTTTCTTT.

The chain links TRBV11-2 to TRBJ2-1; no definite D call. This CDR3 has 11 amino acids. The V gene lost 4 bases and the J gene lost 6 bases, with 4 bases spanning the gap. The germline gives CDR1 SGHAT, CDR2 FQNNGV. CDR3 nucleotide sequence: TGTGCCAGCAGCTCTACCAATGAGCAGTTCTTC. This gives the protein CASSSTNEQFF.

This CDR3 reads CASSSWAEQYF. CDR3 nucleotide sequence: TGTGCCAGCAGTTCTTGGGCCGAGCAGTACTTC. The chain links TRBV6-2 or TRBV6-3 to TRBJ2-7; D gene ambiguous. CDR1 MNHEY and CDR2 SVGEGT come from the germline V gene. The CDR3 is 11 amino acids. The V gene lost 4 bases and the J gene lost 6 bases, with 7 bases spanning the gap.

This chain links TRBV9 with TRBJ1-1; D unclear. In germline, CDR1 is SGDLS, CDR2 YYNGEE. The CDR3 is made up of 13 amino acids. Trimming left V 4 bases short and J 1 base short, with 8 bases between. CDR3 sequence reads: CASSSSENTEAFF. The CDR3 nucleotides read TGTGCCAGCAGCTCATCAGAGAACACTGAAGCTTTCTTT.

J is TRBJ1-1 and V is TRBV7-2; TRBD1 agrees at 7 bases. With 2 bases clipped from V and 7 bases from J, the junction kept 7 bases outside the gene matches. CDR1 SGHTA and CDR2 FQGNSA come from the germline V gene. The CDR3 runs 14 residues. The CDR3 DNA sequence: TGTGCCAGCAGCTTAATAGGGGGCGCGGATGAAGCTTTCTTT. This codes for CASSLIGGADEAFF.

V and J are TRBV7-2 and TRBJ2-7, with D hard to call. V lost 6 bases and J 2 bases, leaving 14 bases between the germline ends. CDR3 length equals 14 residues. CDR1 is SGHTA and CDR2 is FQGNSA in the germline V gene. As DNA, the CDR3 is TGTGCCAGCAGTCGTCCGCGGAACCCCTACGAGCAGTACTTC. Residues: CASSRPRNPYEQYF.

The table lists this clone with a count of one. The gene calls are TRBV28 and TRBJ1-2, with D possibly matching TRBD1 (5 bases). The germline CDR1 and CDR2 sequences are MDHEN and SYDVKM. V lost 3 bases to trimming and J lost 2 bases, with 13 bases between them. This CDR3 is 15 amino acids long. Here the CDR3 DNA reads TGTGCCAGCAGTTTTATGGTCGGGGGGAACTATGGCTACACCTTC. Translating gives CASSFMVGGNYGYTF.

The chain is built from TRBV5-5 and TRBJ2-2, with 7 bases identical to TRBD1. The trim removed 4 bases at V and 5 bases at J, leaving 8 bases unmatched. From germline, CDR1 is SGHKS and CDR2 YYEKEE (reference sequence). This CDR3 is built from 15 residues. DNA of the CDR3: TGTGCCAGCAGCCAGACAGGGAAAGAGACCGGGGAGCTGTTTTTT. Its translation is CASSQTGKETGELFF.